The 9 T cell receptor beta chains below all came from one sample that was sequenced in a study of Ad26.COV2.S vaccination and SARS-CoV-2 variants. The protocol was immunoSEQ multiplex PCR, while the TCRdb copy is restricted to in-frame clones and leaves out a portion. This table has about 400,000 clones, roughly four fifths appearing once. Stated treatment: some 19 received Ad26.COV2.S at low or high dose, single or two shots; roughly five received placebo; per-sample allocation not given. Day 63 following the first vaccine or placebo injection was when the samples were taken. Sample: peripheral blood, taken in a trial of Ad26.COV2.S vaccine versus placebo. The receptor source for this set is a person aged 18-60 years who received the Ad26.COV2.S COVID-19 vaccine or a placebo.

This rearrangement joins TRBV29-1 to TRBJ2-2; TRBD1 matches 11 bases. This CDR3 has 14 amino acids. Germline V CDR1 and CDR2: SQVTM, ANQGSEA. J was trimmed by 6 bases and V by 7 bases; bases with no gene match: 7. The CDR3 region has the DNA TGCAGCGCCTGGACAGGGGGCGCCGCCGGGGAGCTGTTTTTT. It translates to CSAWTGGAAGELFF.

The chain couples TRBV6-2 or TRBV6-3 to TRBJ1-2; D is unclear. V was cut by 2 bases and J by 6 bases, with 13 bases left in between. From germline, CDR1 is MNHEY and CDR2 SVGEGT. This CDR3 contains 14 residues. In DNA form, the CDR3 reads TGTGCCAGCAGTTACAACCCTCTAGGGAATGGCTACACCTTC. Amino acid sequence: CASSYNPLGNGYTF.

V is TRBV2 and J is TRBJ1-3; D is uncertain. The length of the CDR3 is 12 residues. CDR1 SNHLY and CDR2 FYNNEI come from the germline V gene. V was pared by 3 bases and J by 1 base, with 1 base between. CDR3 DNA: TGTGCCAGCAGTGAGTCTGGAAACACCATATATTTT. It codes for CASSESGNTIYF.

The chain is built from TRBV27 and TRBJ1-2, with D possibly being TRBD1 (6 bases). Trimming shortened V by 0 bases and J by 4 bases, and 24 bases separated the two germline ends. CDR1 is MNHEY and CDR2 is SMNVEV in the germline V gene (reference sequence). The CDR3 length is 19 residues. The CDR3 loop is CASSLSAYSTQGNLYGYTF. The CDR3 bases are TGTGCCAGCAGTTTATCCGCATATTCCACCCAGGGGAACCTCTATGGCTACACCTTC.

This clone was detected a few times. The genes are TRBV6-6 and TRBJ2-7; D is tentatively TRBD1 or TRBD2 (5 bases each). The germline gives CDR1 MNHNY, CDR2 SVGAGI (reference sequence). The CDR3 consists of 14 residues. The V end was cut by 0 bases, the J end by 7 bases, with 13 bases between. The CDR3 is CASSYSISGTEQYF. The DNA for the CDR3 is TGTGCCAGCAGTTACTCGATTTCGGGGACGGAGCAGTACTTC.

This rearrangement joins TRBV27 to TRBJ2-7, with TRBD1 identical over 7 bases. From germline, CDR1 is MNHEY and CDR2 SMNVEV (reference sequence). J gave up 1 base and V 3 bases, and 3 bases lay outside the gene matches. The CDR3 totals 14 residues. The CDR3 loop reads CASSLKGQSYEQYF. In nucleotides, the CDR3 is TGTGCCAGCAGTTTGAAGGGACAGTCCTACGAGCAGTACTTC.

V gene TRBV6-4 combines with J gene TRBJ1-1; D may be TRBD1 (5 bases). CDR3 length equals 15 residues. CDR1 is MRHNA, CDR2 SNTAGT, per germline. Trimming shortened V by 6 bases and J by 0 bases, and 14 bases separated the two germline ends. Here the CDR3 DNA reads TGTGCCAGCAGAAAAAGCGGGGACTTGAACACTGAAGCTTTCTTT. Its translation: CASRKSGDLNTEAFF.

The chain is built from TRBV19 and TRBJ2-5; possibly TRBD2 for D (5 bases). Germline lookup yields CDR1 LNHDA and CDR2 SQIVND (reference sequence). There are 16 residues in the CDR3. V lost 5 bases and J lost 4, with 20 bases in between. This chain's CDR3 is CASSSPSGAEGETQYF. CDR3 DNA: TGTGCCAGTAGTTCTCCTTCAGGTGCCGAGGGAGAGACCCAGTACTTC.

CDR3 in DNA: TGTGCCAGCAGCTTTGTGCTAGCGGCCTCCACAGATACGCAGTATTTT. Amino acid sequence: CASSFVLAASTDTQYF. The chain has TRBV13 and TRBJ2-3; 7 bases align to TRBD2. Per the germline V gene, CDR1 is PRHDT and CDR2 is FYEKMQ (reference sequence). Germline trimming cut 3 bases from V and 2 bases from J; bases unmatched to any gene: 8. The CDR3 has 16 residues.